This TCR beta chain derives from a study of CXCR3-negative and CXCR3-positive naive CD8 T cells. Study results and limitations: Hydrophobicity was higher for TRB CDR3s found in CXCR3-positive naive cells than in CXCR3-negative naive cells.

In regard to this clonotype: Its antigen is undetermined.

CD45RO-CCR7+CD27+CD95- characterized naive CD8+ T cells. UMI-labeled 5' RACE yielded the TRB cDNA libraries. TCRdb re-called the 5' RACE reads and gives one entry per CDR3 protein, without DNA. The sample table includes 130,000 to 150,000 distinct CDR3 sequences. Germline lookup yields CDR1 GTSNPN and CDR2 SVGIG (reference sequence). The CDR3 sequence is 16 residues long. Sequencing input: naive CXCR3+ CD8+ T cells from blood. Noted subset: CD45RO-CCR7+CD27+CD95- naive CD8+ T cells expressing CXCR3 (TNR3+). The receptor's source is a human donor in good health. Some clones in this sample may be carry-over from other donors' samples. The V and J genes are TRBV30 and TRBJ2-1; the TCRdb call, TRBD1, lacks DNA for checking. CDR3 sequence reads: CAGQTRGPSSYNEQFF. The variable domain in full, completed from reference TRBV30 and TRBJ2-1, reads SQTIHQWPATLVQPVGSPLSLECTVEGTSNPNLYWYRQAAGRGLQLLFYSVGIGQISSEVPQNLSASRPQDRQFILSSKKLLLSDSGFYLCAGQTRGPSSYNEQFFGPGTRLTVL.